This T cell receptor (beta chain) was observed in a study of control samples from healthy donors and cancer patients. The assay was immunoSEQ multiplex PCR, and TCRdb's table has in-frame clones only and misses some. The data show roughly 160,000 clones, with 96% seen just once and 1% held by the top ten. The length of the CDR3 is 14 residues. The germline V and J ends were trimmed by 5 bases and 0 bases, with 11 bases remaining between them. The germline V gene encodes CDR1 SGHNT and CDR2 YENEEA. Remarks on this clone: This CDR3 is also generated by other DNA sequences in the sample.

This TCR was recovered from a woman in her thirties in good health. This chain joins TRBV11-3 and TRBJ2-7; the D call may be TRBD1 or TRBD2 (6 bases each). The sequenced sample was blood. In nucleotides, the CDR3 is TGTGCCAGCAGCCTAGCGACAGGCTCCTACGAGCAGTACTTC. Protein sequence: CASSLATGSYEQYF.